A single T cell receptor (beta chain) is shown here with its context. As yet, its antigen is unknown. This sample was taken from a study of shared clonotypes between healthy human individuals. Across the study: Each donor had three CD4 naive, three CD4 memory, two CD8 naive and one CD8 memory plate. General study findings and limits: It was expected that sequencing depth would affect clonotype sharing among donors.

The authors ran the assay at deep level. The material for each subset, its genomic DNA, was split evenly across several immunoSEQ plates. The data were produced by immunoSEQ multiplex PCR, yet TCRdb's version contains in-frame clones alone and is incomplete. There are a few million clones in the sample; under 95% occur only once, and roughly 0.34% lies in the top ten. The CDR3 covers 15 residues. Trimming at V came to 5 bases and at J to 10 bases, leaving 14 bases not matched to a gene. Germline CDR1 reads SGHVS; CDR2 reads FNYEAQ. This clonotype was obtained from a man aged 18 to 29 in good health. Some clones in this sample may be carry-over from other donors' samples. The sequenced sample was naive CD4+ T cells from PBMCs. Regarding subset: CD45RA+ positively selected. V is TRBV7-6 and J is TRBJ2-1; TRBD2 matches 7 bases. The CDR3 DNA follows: TGTGCCAGCAGCCGTAATGGACTGAACGGGAGGGAGCAGTTCTTC. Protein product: CASSRNGLNGREQFF. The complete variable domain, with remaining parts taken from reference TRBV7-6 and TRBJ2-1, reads GAGVSQSPRYKVTKRGQDVALRCDPISGHVSLYWYRQALGQGPEFLTYFNYEAQQDKSGLPNDRFSAERPEGSISTLTIQRTEQRDSAMYRCASSRNGLNGREQFFGPGTRLTVL.